Given below is one TCR beta chain in context. cDNA molecules carried unique molecular identifiers, and template switching added a universal primer site. Using its own MiXCR run on the 5' RACE reads, TCRdb lists one record per CDR3 protein. The sample has 500,000 to 600,000 distinct CDR3 sequences, about 20% seen once. CDR1 is SGHDT, CDR2 YYEEEE, per germline. V was pared by 3 bases and J by 1 base, with 24 bases between. CDR3 size: 19 residues. These data originate in a study of identical twins. A further study also used this sample, focusing on T cells expressing NK-cell markers.

This TCR derives from a woman younger than 35 in good health. The sequenced sample was CD4+ T cells sorted from blood. This rearrangement joins TRBV5-6 to TRBJ2-3; weak D call: TRBD2 (8 bases). The CDR3 reads CASSSGSGDSWAGTDTQYF. CDR3 in DNA: TGTGCCAGCAGCTCAGGTAGCGGGGACAGCTGGGCGGGCACAGATACGCAGTATTTT. Filled out from reference TRBV5-6 and TRBJ2-3, the complete variable domain reads DAGVTQSPTHLIKTRGQQVTLRCSPKSGHDTVSWYQQALGQGPQFIFQYYEEEERQRGNFPDRFSGHQFPNYSSELNVNALLLGDSALYLCASSSGSGDSWAGTDTQYFGPGTRLTVL.